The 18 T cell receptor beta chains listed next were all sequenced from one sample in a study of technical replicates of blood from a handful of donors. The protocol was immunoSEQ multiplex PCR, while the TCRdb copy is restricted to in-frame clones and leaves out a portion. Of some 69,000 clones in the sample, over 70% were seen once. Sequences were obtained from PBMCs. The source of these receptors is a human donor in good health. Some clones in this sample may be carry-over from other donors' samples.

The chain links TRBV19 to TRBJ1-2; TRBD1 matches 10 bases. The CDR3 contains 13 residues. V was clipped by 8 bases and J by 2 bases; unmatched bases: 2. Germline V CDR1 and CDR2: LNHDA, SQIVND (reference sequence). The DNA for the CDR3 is TGTGCCAGTCTGGACAGGGGGAACTATGGCTACACCTTC. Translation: CASLDRGNYGYTF.

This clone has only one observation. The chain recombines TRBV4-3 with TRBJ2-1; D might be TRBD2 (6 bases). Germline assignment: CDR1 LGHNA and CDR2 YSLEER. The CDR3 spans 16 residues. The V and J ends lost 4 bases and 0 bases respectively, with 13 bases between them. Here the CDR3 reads CASSLGAGSSYNEQFF. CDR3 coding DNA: TGCGCCAGCAGCCTCGGGGCCGGGAGCTCCTACAATGAGCAGTTCTTC.

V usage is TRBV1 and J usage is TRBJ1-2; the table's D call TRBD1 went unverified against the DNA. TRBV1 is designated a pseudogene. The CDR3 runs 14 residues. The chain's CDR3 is CTSSRTPRDYGYTF. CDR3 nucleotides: TGCACCAGCAGCCGCACCCCCAGGGACTATGGCTACACCTTC.

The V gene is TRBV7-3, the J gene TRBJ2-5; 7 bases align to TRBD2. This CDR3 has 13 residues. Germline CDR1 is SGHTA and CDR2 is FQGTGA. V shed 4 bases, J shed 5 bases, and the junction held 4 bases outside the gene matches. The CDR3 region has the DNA TGTGCCAGCAGCTCGGGGGGTGGCGAGACCCAGTACTTC. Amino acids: CASSSGGGETQYF.

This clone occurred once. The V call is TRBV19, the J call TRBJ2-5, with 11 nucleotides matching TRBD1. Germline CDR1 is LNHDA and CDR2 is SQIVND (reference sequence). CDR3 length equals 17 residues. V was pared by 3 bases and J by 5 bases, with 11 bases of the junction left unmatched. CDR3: CASSMGGTGGRAETQYF. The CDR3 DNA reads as TGTGCCAGTAGTATGGGGGGGACAGGGGGTCGAGCGGAGACCCAGTACTTC.

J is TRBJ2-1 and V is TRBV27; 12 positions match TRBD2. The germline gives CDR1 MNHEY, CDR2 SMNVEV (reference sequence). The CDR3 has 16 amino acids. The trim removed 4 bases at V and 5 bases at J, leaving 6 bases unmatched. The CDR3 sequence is CASSSRRLAGDNEQFF. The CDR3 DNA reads TGTGCCAGCAGTTCTCGGAGACTAGCGGGAGACAATGAGCAGTTCTTC.

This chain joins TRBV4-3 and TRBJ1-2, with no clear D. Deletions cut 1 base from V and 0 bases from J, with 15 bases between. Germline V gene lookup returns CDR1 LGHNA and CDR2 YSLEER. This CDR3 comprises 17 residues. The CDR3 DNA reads TGCGCCAGCAGCCAAGCAGTGGGCTCCAACCCTAACTATGGCTACACCTTC. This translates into CASSQAVGSNPNYGYTF.

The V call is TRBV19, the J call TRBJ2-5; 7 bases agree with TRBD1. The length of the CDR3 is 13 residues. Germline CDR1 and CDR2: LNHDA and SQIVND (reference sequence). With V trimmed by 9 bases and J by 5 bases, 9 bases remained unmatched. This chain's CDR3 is CASHPTGSETQYF. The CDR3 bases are TGTGCCAGCCATCCGACAGGGTCGGAGACCCAGTACTTC.

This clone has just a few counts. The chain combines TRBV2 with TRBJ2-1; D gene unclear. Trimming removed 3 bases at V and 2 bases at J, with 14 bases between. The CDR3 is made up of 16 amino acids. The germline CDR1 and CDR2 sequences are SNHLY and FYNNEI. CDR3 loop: CASSDPKTTAYNEQFF. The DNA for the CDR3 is TGTGCCAGCAGTGACCCTAAAACCACAGCCTACAATGAGCAGTTCTTC.

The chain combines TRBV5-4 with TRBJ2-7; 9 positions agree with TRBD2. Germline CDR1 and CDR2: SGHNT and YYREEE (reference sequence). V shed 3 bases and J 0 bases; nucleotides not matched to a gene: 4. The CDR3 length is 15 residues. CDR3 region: CASSWSSGTSYEQYF. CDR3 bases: TGTGCCAGCAGCTGGTCTAGCGGGACCTCCTACGAGCAGTACTTC.

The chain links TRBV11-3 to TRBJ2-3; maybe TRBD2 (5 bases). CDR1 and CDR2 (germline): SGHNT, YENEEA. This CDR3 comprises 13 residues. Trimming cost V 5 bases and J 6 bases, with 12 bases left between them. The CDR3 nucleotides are TGTGCCAGCAGCGCCGGCGGCGGGGATACGCAGTATTTT. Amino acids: CASSAGGGDTQYF.

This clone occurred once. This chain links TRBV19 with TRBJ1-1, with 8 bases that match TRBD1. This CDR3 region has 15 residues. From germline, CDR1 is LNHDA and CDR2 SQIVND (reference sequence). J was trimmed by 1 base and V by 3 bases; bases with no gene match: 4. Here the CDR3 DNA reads TGTGCCAGTAGTATGCCCGGACAGGGGAACACTGAAGCTTTCTTT. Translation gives CASSMPGQGNTEAFF.

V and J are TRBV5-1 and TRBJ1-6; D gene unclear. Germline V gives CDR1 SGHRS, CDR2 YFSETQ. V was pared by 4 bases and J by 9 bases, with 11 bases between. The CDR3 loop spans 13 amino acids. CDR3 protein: CASSPESSSPLHF. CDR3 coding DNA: TGCGCCAGCAGCCCGGAGAGCTCTTCACCCCTCCACTTT.

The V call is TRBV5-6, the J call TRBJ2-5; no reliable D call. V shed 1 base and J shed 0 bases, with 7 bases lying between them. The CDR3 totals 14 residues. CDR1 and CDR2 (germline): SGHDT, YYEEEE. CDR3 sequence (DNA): TGTGCCAGCAGCTTGACAGTTAACCAAGAGACCCAGTACTTC. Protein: CASSLTVNQETQYF.

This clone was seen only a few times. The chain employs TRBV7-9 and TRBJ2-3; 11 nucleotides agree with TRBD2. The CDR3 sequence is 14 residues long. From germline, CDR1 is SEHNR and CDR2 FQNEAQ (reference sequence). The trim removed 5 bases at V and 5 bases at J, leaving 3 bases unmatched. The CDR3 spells CASSLGLAGDTQYF. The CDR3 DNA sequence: TGTGCCAGCAGCCTCGGACTAGCGGGAGATACGCAGTATTTT.

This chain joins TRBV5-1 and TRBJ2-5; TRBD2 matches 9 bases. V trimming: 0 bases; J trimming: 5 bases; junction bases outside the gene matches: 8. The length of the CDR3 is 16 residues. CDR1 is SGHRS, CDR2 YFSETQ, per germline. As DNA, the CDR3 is TGCGCCAGCAGCTTGGGAGGTAGCGGGAGAGGTGAGACCCAGTACTTC. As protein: CASSLGGSGRGETQYF.

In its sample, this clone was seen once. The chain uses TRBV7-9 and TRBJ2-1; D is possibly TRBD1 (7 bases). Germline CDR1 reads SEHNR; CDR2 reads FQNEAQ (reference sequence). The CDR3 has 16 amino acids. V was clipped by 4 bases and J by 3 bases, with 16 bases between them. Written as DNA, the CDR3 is TGTGCCAGCAGCTCGATGGACAGGCGGGGCTACAATGAGCAGTTCTTC. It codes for CASSSMDRRGYNEQFF. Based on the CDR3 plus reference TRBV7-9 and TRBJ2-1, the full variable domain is DTGVSQNPRHKITKRGQNVTFRCDPISEHNRLYWYRQTLGQGPEFLTYFQNEAQLEKSRLLSDRFSAERPKGSFSTLEIQRTEQGDSAMYLCASSSMDRRGYNEQFFGPGTRLTVL.

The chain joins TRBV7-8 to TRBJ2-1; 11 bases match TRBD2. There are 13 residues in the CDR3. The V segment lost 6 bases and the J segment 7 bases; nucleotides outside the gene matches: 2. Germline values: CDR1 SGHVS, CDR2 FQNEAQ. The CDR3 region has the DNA TGTGCCAGCAGGTCTAGCGGGAGGAATGAGCAGTTCTTC. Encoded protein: CASRSSGRNEQFF.